The 23 T cell receptor beta chains listed next were all sequenced from one sample in a study of T cell responses to AZD1222 COVID-19 vaccine. The protocol was immunoSEQ multiplex PCR, while the TCRdb copy is restricted to in-frame clones and leaves out a portion. The sample has more than 85,000 clones; 88% are singletons. The sample here was peripheral blood, taken on day 0 of AZD1222 vaccination. The origin of the receptors is an adult in good health.

The gene calls are TRBV28 and TRBJ1-5; tentative D call: TRBD1 (5 bases). This CDR3 region has 16 residues. V lost 3 bases and J lost 3, with 15 bases in between. The germline V gene encodes CDR1 MDHEN and CDR2 SYDVKM. The CDR3 bases are TGTGCCAGCAGTTTCGGGTCTCGAGGGACCAATCAGCCCCAGCATTTT. Translation gives CASSFGSRGTNQPQHF.

The chain couples TRBV6-1 to TRBJ2-3, with 9 bases matching TRBD2. Per the germline V gene, CDR1 is MNHNS and CDR2 is SASEGT. This CDR3 has 18 amino acids. Trimming cost V 2 bases and J 1 base; bases outside gene matches: 10. As DNA, the CDR3 is TGTGCCAGCAGTGAATACTGGACTAGCGCTGGAGGCACAGATACGCAGTATTTT. Translation gives CASSEYWTSAGGTDTQYF.

V and J are TRBV6-5 and TRBJ1-6, with a possible D match to TRBD1 (6 bases). CDR3 size: 12 residues. V lost 4 bases to trimming and J lost 9 bases, with 7 bases between them. Germline CDR1 is MNHEY and CDR2 is SVGAGI. The CDR3: CASSLQGSPLHF. The CDR3 DNA reads as TGTGCCAGCAGTTTACAGGGTTCACCCCTCCACTTT.

This rearrangement joins TRBV6-5 to TRBJ2-7, with D perhaps given as TRBD1 or TRBD2 (6 bases each). The CDR3 spans 14 residues. Trimming shortened V by 6 bases and J by 0 bases, and 12 bases separated the two germline ends. From germline, CDR1 is MNHEY and CDR2 SVGAGI. The CDR3 reads CASSARGASYEQYF. The CDR3 DNA follows: TGTGCCAGCAGCGCAAGGGGGGCCTCCTACGAGCAGTACTTC.

The chain uses TRBV3-1 (or the pseudogene TRBV3-2) and TRBJ2-5, with unresolved D. The CDR3 sequence is 14 residues long. Per germline, CDR1 LGHDT and CDR2 YNNKEL (reference sequence). V lost 5 bases and J 3 bases, leaving 13 bases between the germline ends. In DNA form, the CDR3 reads TGTGCCAGCAGCTATCTCGCTAGAGAAGAGACCCAGTACTTC. It is translated as CASSYLAREETQYF.

The chain recombines TRBV3-1 (or the pseudogene TRBV3-2) with TRBJ2-1; D is ambiguous. The CDR3 is 15 residues long. Per germline, CDR1 LGHDT and CDR2 YNNKEL (reference sequence). Trimming took off 0 bases at V and 5 bases at J, with 11 bases between the two ends. The CDR3 reads CASSQDLGLHNEQFF. The CDR3 DNA reads TGTGCCAGCAGCCAAGACTTGGGCCTCCACAATGAGCAGTTCTTC.

The chain carries TRBV19 and TRBJ1-5; maybe TRBD1 (5 bases). This CDR3 comprises 12 residues. Germline V gene data show CDR1 as LNHDA and CDR2 as SQIVND (reference sequence). The V end lost 5 bases, the J end lost 4 bases, and 6 bases lay between the germline ends. CDR3 loop: CASSRTNQPQHF. CDR3 in DNA: TGTGCCAGTAGTCGGACAAATCAGCCCCAGCATTTT.

The chain is built from TRBV28 and TRBJ1-5; D gene ambiguous. With 5 bases removed from V and 0 bases from J, the gap between germline ends came to 8 bases. The germline V gene encodes CDR1 MDHEN and CDR2 SYDVKM. The CDR3 runs to 14 residues. The CDR3 is CASSPQNSNQPQHF. The CDR3 DNA reads TGTGCCAGCAGTCCACAGAATAGCAATCAGCCCCAGCATTTT.

The chain links TRBV3-1 (or the pseudogene TRBV3-2) to TRBJ2-5; TRBD2 agrees at 13 bases. The CDR3 has 15 amino acids. With 4 bases clipped from V and 5 bases from J, the junction kept 4 bases outside the gene matches. From germline, CDR1 is LGHDT and CDR2 YNNKEL (reference sequence). CDR3 bases: TGTGCCAGCAGCCCCGGGACTAGCGGGAAGGAGACCCAGTACTTC. Encoded protein: CASSPGTSGKETQYF.

This chain links TRBV6-1 with TRBJ2-3; D may be TRBD2 (5 bases). The CDR3 loop spans 16 amino acids. The V gene lost 3 bases and the J gene lost 2 bases, with 15 bases spanning the gap. Germline V gene sequence: CDR1 MNHNS, CDR2 SASEGT. CDR3 region: CASSELGLGVTDTQYF. The CDR3 nucleotides are TGTGCCAGCAGTGAGCTAGGACTCGGCGTCACAGATACGCAGTATTTT.

The chain links TRBV5-1 to TRBJ2-5, with no clear D. There are 15 residues in the CDR3. Germline assignment: CDR1 SGHRS and CDR2 YFSETQ. V lost 0 bases to trimming and J lost 1 base, with 10 bases between them. CDR3 nucleotide sequence: TGCGCCAGCAGCTTGGACATCACTTTCCAAGAGACCCAGTACTTC. It specifies CASSLDITFQETQYF.

The chain combines TRBV5-1 with TRBJ1-4; 7 bases match TRBD1. The CDR3 sequence is 16 residues long. The V segment lost 4 bases and the J segment 5 bases; nucleotides outside the gene matches: 11. Germline values: CDR1 SGHRS, CDR2 YFSETQ. CDR3 residues: CASSGTTGIHNEKLFF. CDR3 bases: TGCGCCAGCAGCGGAACGACAGGGATTCACAATGAAAAACTGTTTTTT.

The chain combines TRBV7-5 with TRBJ2-5; TRBD1, the table's D call, was not compared with the DNA. TRBV7-5 is noted as a pseudogene. CDR3 size: 13 residues. The CDR3: CARSLRTGETQYF. For the CDR3, the DNA is TGTGCCAGAAGCTTACGGACAGGAGAGACCCAGTACTTC.

V and J are TRBV11-2 and TRBJ1-1; a possible D gene is TRBD1 (5 bases). CDR1 SGHAT and CDR2 FQNNGV come from the germline V gene. V dropped 5 bases and J dropped 5 bases, with 12 bases sitting between them. This CDR3 has 13 residues. In DNA, the CDR3 is TGTGCCAGCAGCCTAGGGGTAAGAACTGAAGCTTTCTTT. Translation: CASSLGVRTEAFF.

The genes are TRBV12-3 or TRBV12-4 and TRBJ2-7, with no clear D. The CDR3 is 13 residues long. Trimming stripped 3 bases from V and 1 base from J, with 7 bases between. Here the CDR3 DNA reads TGTGCCAGCAGTTTGAGTCCGTCCTACGAGCAGTACTTC. Its protein is CASSLSPSYEQYF.

The chain joins TRBV7-8 to TRBJ2-4; 8 nucleotides match TRBD1. V trimming: 5 bases; J trimming: 0 bases; junction bases outside the gene matches: 6. Germline V gene lookup returns CDR1 SGHVS and CDR2 FQNEAQ. The length of the CDR3 is 16 residues. CDR3 amino acids: CASSAPDRVAKNIQYF. CDR3 nucleotides: TGTGCCAGCAGCGCCCCGGACAGGGTAGCCAAAAACATTCAGTACTTC.

This clone showed up just once. The genes are TRBV6-4 and TRBJ2-1; D unclear. Trimming shortened V by 2 bases and J by 5 bases, and 4 bases separated the two germline ends. Germline V gives CDR1 MRHNA, CDR2 SNTAGT. The CDR3 covers 12 residues. This chain's CDR3 is CASSDGDNEQFF. CDR3 in DNA: TGTGCCAGCAGTGACGGGGACAATGAGCAGTTCTTC.

The V gene is TRBV7-2, the J gene TRBJ2-4; the match to TRBD2 covers 8 bases. Trimming at V came to 3 bases and at J to 0 bases, leaving 7 bases not matched to a gene. This CDR3 is 17 amino acids long. Per the germline V gene, CDR1 is SGHTA and CDR2 is FQGNSA. The CDR3 here is CASSFHSGKLAKNIQYF. In nucleotides, the CDR3 is TGTGCCAGCAGCTTCCATAGCGGGAAACTAGCCAAAAACATTCAGTACTTC.

This chain links TRBV4-2 with TRBJ1-2; 8 bases match TRBD1. The CDR3 has 15 amino acids. V gave up 0 bases and J gave up 2 bases; unmatched junction bases: 2. Germline CDR1 and CDR2: LGHNA and YNFKEQ. DNA for the CDR3: TGTGCCAGCAGCCAAGAGGGGACAGGCAACTATGGCTACACCTTC. This gives the protein CASSQEGTGNYGYTF.

This chain connects TRBV7-9 to TRBJ2-2, with no clear D. The CDR3 is made up of 13 amino acids. The V and J ends lost 2 bases and 7 bases respectively, with 8 bases between them. Germline loops: CDR1 SEHNR, CDR2 FQNEAQ (reference sequence). The CDR3 reads CASSLLGIGELFF. For the CDR3, the DNA is TGTGCCAGCAGCTTATTGGGTATCGGGGAGCTGTTTTTT.

This sequence joins TRBV9 and TRBJ2-7; 7 nucleotides match TRBD2. CDR1 is SGDLS and CDR2 is YYNGEE in the germline V gene. V lost 4 bases and J lost 7; bases outside the gene matches: 11. The CDR3 length is 14 residues. As DNA, the CDR3 is TGTGCCAGCAGCCCCCAACTAGCGTCGGAGGAGCAGTACTTC. Translated: CASSPQLASEEQYF.

This sequence joins TRBV5-1 and TRBJ1-2; D not resolved. The germline CDR1 and CDR2 sequences are SGHRS and YFSETQ. V was shortened by 2 bases and J by 2 bases, with 13 bases between the two germline ends. The CDR3 totals 15 residues. CDR3 region: CASSLSSGPNYGYTF. The CDR3 DNA reads as TGCGCCAGCAGCTTATCGTCTGGGCCGAACTATGGCTACACCTTC.

This rearrangement joins TRBV19 to TRBJ2-6, with TRBD1 matching over 7 bases. The germline CDR1 and CDR2 sequences are LNHDA and SQIVND (reference sequence). The CDR3 loop spans 19 amino acids. J gave up 0 bases and V 0 bases, and 8 bases lay outside the gene matches. Written as DNA, the CDR3 is TGTGCCAGTAGTATAGATCTCCCGAGACAGGGCTCTGGGGCCAACGTCCTGACTTTC. It is translated as CASSIDLPRQGSGANVLTF.